One sample yielded the 6 T cell receptor beta chains listed below, sequenced in a study of T cell changes during pregnancy in multiple sclerosis. Generated by immunoSEQ multiplex PCR, the TCRdb table keeps only in-frame clones and is missing some. The sample has roughly 100,000 clones, 91% seen once. This sample comprised peripheral blood, obtained after pregnancy. Receptors were obtained from a female donor in good health, enrolled as a control in a pregnancy study.

This chain links TRBV7-9 with TRBJ2-7, with 8 bases lining up with TRBD2. Looked up from germline, CDR1 is SEHNR and CDR2 is FQNEAQ (reference sequence). The V segment lost 4 bases and the J segment 2 bases; nucleotides outside the gene matches: 4. This CDR3 spans 14 amino acids. CDR3 loop: CASSSEREPYEQYF. CDR3 DNA: TGTGCCAGCAGCTCGGAGCGGGAGCCCTACGAGCAGTACTTC.

This chain uses TRBV19 with TRBJ1-2, with TRBD1 identical over 8 bases. Germline lookup yields CDR1 LNHDA and CDR2 SQIVND (reference sequence). V lost 5 bases and J lost 6; bases outside the gene matches: 14. The CDR3 length is 16 residues. CDR3 sequence reads: CASSSRTGTLFDGYTF. The CDR3, as DNA: TGTGCCAGTAGTTCGCGGACAGGGACCCTTTTCGATGGCTACACCTTC.

This chain uses TRBV2 with TRBJ2-7; a weak D match, TRBD1 (7 bases). This CDR3 spans 14 amino acids. V was shortened by 5 bases and J by 1 base, with 12 bases between the two germline ends. CDR1 SNHLY and CDR2 FYNNEI come from the germline V gene. CDR3 coding DNA: TGTGCCAGCAGTTCCAGGGGGAGGTCCTACGAGCAGTACTTC. It translates to CASSSRGRSYEQYF. Looking up the rest from reference TRBV2 and TRBJ2-7 gives the full variable domain: EPEVTQTPSHQVTQMGQEVILRCVPISNHLYFYWYRQILGQKVEFLVSFYNNEISEKSEIFDDQFSVERPDGSNFTLKIRSTKLEDSAMYFCASSSRGRSYEQYFGPGTRLTVT.

The chain has TRBV7-8 and TRBJ2-2, with TRBD1 identical over 8 bases. The CDR3 is 15 residues long. Germline V gene data show CDR1 as SGHVS and CDR2 as FQNEAQ. The ends lost 5 bases at V and 6 bases at J; junction bases unmatched: 8. CDR3 residues: CASSADRAFAGELFF. For the CDR3, the DNA is TGTGCCAGCAGCGCGGACAGGGCCTTCGCCGGGGAGCTGTTTTTT.

The chain is built from TRBV2 and TRBJ2-1; 8 bases map to TRBD1. J gave up 5 bases and V 11 bases, and 8 bases lay outside the gene matches. This CDR3 comprises 13 residues. Germline V CDR1 and CDR2: SNHLY, FYNNEI. The CDR3 protein is CAGAPGQDNEQFF. The CDR3 DNA follows: TGTGCCGGAGCTCCGGGACAGGACAATGAGCAGTTCTTC.

The chain uses TRBV6-5 and TRBJ1-5; no firm D call. V shed 6 bases and J shed 6 bases, with 9 bases lying between them. In germline, CDR1 is MNHEY, CDR2 SVGAGI. The CDR3 contains 12 residues. CDR3 region: CASSPSGQPQHF. The CDR3 DNA reads as TGTGCCAGCAGCCCCTCAGGTCAGCCCCAGCATTTT.